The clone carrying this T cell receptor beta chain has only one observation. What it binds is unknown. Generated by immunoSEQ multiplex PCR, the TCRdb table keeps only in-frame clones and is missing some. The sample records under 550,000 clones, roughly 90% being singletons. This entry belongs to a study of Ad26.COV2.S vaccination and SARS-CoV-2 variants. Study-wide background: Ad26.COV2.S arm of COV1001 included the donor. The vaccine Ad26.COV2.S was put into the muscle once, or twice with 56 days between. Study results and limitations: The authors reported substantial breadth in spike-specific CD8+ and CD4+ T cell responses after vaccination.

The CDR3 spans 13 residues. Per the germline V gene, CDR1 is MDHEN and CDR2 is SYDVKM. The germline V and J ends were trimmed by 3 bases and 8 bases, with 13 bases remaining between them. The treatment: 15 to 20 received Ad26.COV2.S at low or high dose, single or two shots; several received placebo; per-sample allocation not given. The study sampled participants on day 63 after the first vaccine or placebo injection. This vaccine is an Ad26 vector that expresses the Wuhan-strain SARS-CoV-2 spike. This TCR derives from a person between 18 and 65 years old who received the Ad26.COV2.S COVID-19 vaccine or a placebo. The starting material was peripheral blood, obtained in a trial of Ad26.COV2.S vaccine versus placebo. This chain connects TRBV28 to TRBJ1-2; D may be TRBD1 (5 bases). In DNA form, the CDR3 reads TGTGCCAGCAGTTTTCGGGGAGGGGAGGGCTACACCTTC. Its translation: CASSFRGGEGYTF.